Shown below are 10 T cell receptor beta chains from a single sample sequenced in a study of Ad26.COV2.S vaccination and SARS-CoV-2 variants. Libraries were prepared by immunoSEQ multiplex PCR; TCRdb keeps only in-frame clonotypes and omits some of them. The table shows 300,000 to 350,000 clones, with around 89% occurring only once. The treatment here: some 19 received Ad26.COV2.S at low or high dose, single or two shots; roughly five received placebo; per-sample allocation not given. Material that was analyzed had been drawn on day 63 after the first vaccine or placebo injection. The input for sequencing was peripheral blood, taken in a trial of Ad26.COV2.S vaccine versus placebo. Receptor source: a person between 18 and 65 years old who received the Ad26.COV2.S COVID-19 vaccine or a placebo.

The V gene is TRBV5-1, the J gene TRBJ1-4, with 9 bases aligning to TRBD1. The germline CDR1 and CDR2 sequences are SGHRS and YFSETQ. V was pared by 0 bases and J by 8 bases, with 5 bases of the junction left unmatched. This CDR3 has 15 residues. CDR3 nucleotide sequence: TGCGCCAGCAGCTTGGAAGGACAGGGGAGAGAAAAACTGTTTTTT. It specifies CASSLEGQGREKLFF. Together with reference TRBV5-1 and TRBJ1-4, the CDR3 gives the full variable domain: KAGVTQTPRYLIKTRGQQVTLSCSPISGHRSVSWYQQTPGQGLQFLFEYFSETQRNKGNFPGRFSGRQFSNSRSEMNVSTLELGDSALYLCASSLEGQGREKLFFGSGTQLSVL.

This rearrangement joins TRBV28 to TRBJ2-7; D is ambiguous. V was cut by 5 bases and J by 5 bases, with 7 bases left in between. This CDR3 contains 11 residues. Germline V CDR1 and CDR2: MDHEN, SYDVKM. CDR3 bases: TGTGCCAGCAGTCGTCAGAACGAGCAGTACTTC. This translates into CASSRQNEQYF.

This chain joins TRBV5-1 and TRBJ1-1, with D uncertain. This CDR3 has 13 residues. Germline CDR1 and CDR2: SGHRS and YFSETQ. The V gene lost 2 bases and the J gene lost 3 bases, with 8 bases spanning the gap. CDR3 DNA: TGCGCCAGCAGCTTAGCGACCTACACTGAAGCTTTCTTT. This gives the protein CASSLATYTEAFF. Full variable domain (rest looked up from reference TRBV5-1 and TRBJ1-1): KAGVTQTPRYLIKTRGQQVTLSCSPISGHRSVSWYQQTPGQGLQFLFEYFSETQRNKGNFPGRFSGRQFSNSRSEMNVSTLELGDSALYLCASSLATYTEAFFGQGTRLTVV.

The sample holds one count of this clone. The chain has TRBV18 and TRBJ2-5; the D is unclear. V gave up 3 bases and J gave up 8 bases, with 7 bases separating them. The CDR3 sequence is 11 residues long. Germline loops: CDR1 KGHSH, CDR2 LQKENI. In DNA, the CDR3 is TGTGCCAGCTCACCTGACGATACCCAGTACTTC. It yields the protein CASSPDDTQYF.

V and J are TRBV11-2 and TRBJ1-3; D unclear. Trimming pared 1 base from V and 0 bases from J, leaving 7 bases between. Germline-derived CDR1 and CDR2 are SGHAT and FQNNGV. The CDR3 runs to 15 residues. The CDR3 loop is CASSLAGFSGNTIYF. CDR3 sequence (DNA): TGTGCCAGCAGCTTAGCCGGGTTCTCTGGAAACACCATATATTTT.

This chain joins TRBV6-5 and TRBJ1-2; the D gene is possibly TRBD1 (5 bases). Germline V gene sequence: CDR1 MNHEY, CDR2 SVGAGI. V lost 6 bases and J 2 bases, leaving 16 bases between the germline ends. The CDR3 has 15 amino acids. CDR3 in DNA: TGTGCCAGCAGACCGCCCGGGACGGAAAACTATGGCTACACCTTC. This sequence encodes CASRPPGTENYGYTF.

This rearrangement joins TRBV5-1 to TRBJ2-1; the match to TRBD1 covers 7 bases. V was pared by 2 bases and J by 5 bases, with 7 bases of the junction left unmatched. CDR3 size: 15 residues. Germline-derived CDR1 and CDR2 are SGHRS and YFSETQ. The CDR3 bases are TGCGCCAGCAGCTTCCCAACCGGGACAGACAATGAGCAGTTCTTC. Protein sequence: CASSFPTGTDNEQFF.

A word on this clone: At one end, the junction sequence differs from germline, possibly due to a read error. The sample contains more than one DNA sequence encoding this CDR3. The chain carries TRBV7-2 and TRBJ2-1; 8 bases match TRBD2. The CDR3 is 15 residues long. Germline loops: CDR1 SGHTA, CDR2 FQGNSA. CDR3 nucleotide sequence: TGTGCCAGCAGTTTAGCGGGAAGGTCCTACAATGAGCAGTTCTTC. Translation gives CASSLAGRSYNEQFF.

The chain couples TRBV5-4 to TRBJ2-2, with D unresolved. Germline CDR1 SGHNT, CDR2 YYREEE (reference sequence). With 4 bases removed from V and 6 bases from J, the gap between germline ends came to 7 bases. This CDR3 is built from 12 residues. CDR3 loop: CASSLEAGELFF. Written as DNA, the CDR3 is TGTGCCAGCAGCCTCGAGGCCGGGGAGCTGTTTTTT. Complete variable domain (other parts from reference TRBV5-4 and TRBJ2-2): ETGVTQSPTHLIKTRGQQVTLRCSSQSGHNTVSWYQQALGQGPQFIFQYYREEENGRGNFPPRFSGLQFPNYSSELNVNALELDDSALYLCASSLEAGELFFGEGSRLTVL.

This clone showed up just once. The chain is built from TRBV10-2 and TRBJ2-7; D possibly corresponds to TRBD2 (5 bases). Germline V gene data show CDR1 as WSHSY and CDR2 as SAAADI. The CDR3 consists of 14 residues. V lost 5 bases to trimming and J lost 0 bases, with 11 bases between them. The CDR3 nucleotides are TGCGCCAGCAGTAACGGGGAATACTCCTACGAGCAGTACTTC. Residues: CASSNGEYSYEQYF.